This entry lists 14 T cell receptor beta chains sequenced from one sample in a study of blood T cells in healthy people across ages. Sample-barcoded 5' priming and a J-beta primer mix drove a second PCR of roughly 6 to 12 cycles. From the 5' RACE reads, TCRdb called clonotypes with MiXCR, one entry per CDR3 protein. The table shows about 840,000 distinct CDR3 sequences, with roughly 29% occurring only once. These data also featured in a second study, about T cells of mothers and their children.

Sequencing was carried out using blood. These receptors came from a woman in her forties in good health.

The chain combines TRBV28 with TRBJ1-2; D uncertain. Germline assignment: CDR1 MDHEN and CDR2 SYDVKM. The CDR3 loop spans 13 amino acids. V dropped 5 bases and J dropped 6 bases, with 13 bases sitting between them. The CDR3 nucleotides are TGTGCCAGCAGTCCCCTGGGGTCGGATGGCTACACCTTC. This gives the protein CASSPLGSDGYTF.

V gene TRBV7-2 combines with J gene TRBJ1-5; TRBD1 is a possible D gene (5 bases). Trimming left V 5 bases short and J 2 bases short, with 10 bases between. Looked up from germline, CDR1 is SGHTA and CDR2 is FQGNSA. This CDR3 contains 14 residues. DNA for the CDR3: TGTGCCAGCAGCGTCAGGGAGGGCAATCAGCCCCAGCATTTT. It specifies CASSVREGNQPQHF.

The chain links TRBV20-1 to TRBJ2-1; no firm D call. Trimming took off 3 bases at V and 2 bases at J, with 11 bases between the two ends. The CDR3 contains 14 residues. Per the germline V gene, CDR1 is DFQATT and CDR2 is SNEGSKA (reference sequence). This CDR3 reads CSASPLSTYNEQFF. The CDR3 nucleotides are TGCAGTGCTAGTCCCCTATCCACCTACAATGAGCAGTTCTTC.

This clonotype was detected ten times or more. J is TRBJ2-1 and V is TRBV3-1; no clear D gene. CDR1 is LGHDT and CDR2 is YNNKEL in the germline V gene (reference sequence). The length of the CDR3 is 15 residues. V lost 1 base to trimming and J lost 2 bases, with 9 bases between them. The CDR3 loop is CASSQGLLAYNEQFF. The CDR3 region has the DNA TGTGCCAGCAGCCAAGGGCTCCTGGCCTACAATGAGCAGTTCTTC.

This clonotype was detected ten times or more. The V gene is TRBV28, the J gene TRBJ2-7; D possibly matches TRBD1 or TRBD2 (5 bases each). The CDR3 extends over 16 amino acids. Trimming removed 6 bases from V and 6 bases from J, with 24 bases in between. CDR1 is MDHEN and CDR2 is SYDVKM in the germline V gene. CDR3 nucleotide sequence: TGTGCCAGCAGCACCACCTTTTTTGGGACCCCCCGCGAGCAGTACTTC. This sequence encodes CASSTTFFGTPREQYF.

This clonotype has a count of ten or more. The chain carries TRBV5-6 and TRBJ2-1, with a tentative D call TRBD2 (5 bases). This CDR3 has 17 residues. Germline lookup yields CDR1 SGHDT and CDR2 YYEEEE. Trimming removed 6 bases from V and 9 bases from J, with 28 bases in between. The CDR3 spells CASTLAGGQDLRGEQFF. DNA for the CDR3: TGTGCCAGCACCCTAGCAGGTGGGCAGGACCTTCGGGGTGAGCAGTTCTTC.

This clonotype was found a few times. The V gene is TRBV7-6, the J gene TRBJ2-7, with a possible D match to TRBD2 (6 bases). CDR1 and CDR2 from the germline V gene are SGHVS and FNYEAQ. This CDR3 has 13 amino acids. V lost 5 bases and J 1 base, leaving 9 bases between the germline ends. CDR3 amino acids: CASSRGESYEQYF. The CDR3, as DNA: TGTGCCAGCAGCCGCGGGGAGTCCTACGAGCAGTACTTC.

This sequence joins TRBV7-2 and TRBJ2-7; 9 bases are shared with TRBD1. Germline values: CDR1 SGHTA, CDR2 FQGNSA. The ends lost 4 bases at V and 7 bases at J; junction bases unmatched: 8. The CDR3 has 14 amino acids. CDR3: CASSSADRGGEQYF. CDR3 bases: TGTGCCAGCAGCTCGGCCGACAGGGGGGGGGAGCAGTACTTC.

Points on this clonotype: A much larger clonotype is one base distant, so this may be a read error. J is TRBJ2-7 and V is TRBV29-1; D possibly matches TRBD1 or TRBD2 (5 bases each). The CDR3 has 13 residues. The germline CDR1 and CDR2 sequences are SQVTM and ANQGSEA. Trimming took off 3 bases at V and 7 bases at J, with 16 bases between the two ends. The CDR3: CSVDREPGNEQYF. CDR3 nucleotide sequence: TGCAGCGTTGACAGGGAGCCAGGTAATGAGCAGTACTTC.

The V call is TRBV5-1, the J call TRBJ2-7; D tentatively fits TRBD1 or TRBD2 (6 bases each). Germline-derived CDR1 and CDR2 are SGHRS and YFSETQ. Trimming shortened V by 0 bases and J by 5 bases, and 21 bases separated the two germline ends. CDR3 length: 17 amino acids. The CDR3 nucleotides read TGCGCCAGCAGCTTGGGTGGGTCGGGGGCGATTCGGAACGAGCAGTACTTC. This gives the protein CASSLGGSGAIRNEQYF.

V usage is TRBV7-3 and J usage is TRBJ2-2, with D uncertain. Per the germline V gene, CDR1 is SGHTA and CDR2 is FQGTGA. Trimming removed 1 base from V and 0 bases from J, with 9 bases in between. This CDR3 contains 16 residues. CDR3 in DNA: TGTGCCAGCAGCTTAAACAGCCCATCGAACACCGGGGAGCTGTTTTTT. It encodes CASSLNSPSNTGELFF.

The chain is built from TRBV5-1 and TRBJ1-1; tentatively, D is TRBD1 (5 bases). Deletions cut 0 bases from V and 5 bases from J, with 8 bases between. Germline loops: CDR1 SGHRS, CDR2 YFSETQ. The CDR3 is 13 residues long. The CDR3 is CASSLEWGTEAFF. The DNA for the CDR3 is TGCGCCAGCAGCTTGGAATGGGGGACTGAAGCTTTCTTT.

This clonotype was detected many times. The rearrangement links TRBV20-1 to TRBJ2-7; the match to TRBD2 covers 11 bases. The CDR3 is 13 amino acids. The ends lost 4 bases at V and 5 bases at J; junction bases unmatched: 4. Germline V gene data show CDR1 as DFQATT and CDR2 as SNEGSKA (reference sequence). The CDR3 region is CSATSGGRNEQYF. The CDR3 coding sequence is TGCAGTGCTACTAGCGGGGGGCGGAACGAGCAGTACTTC.

This rearrangement joins TRBV12-3 or TRBV12-4 to TRBJ2-5; 15 positions match TRBD2. The CDR3 is 17 residues long. The trim removed 1 base at V and 5 bases at J, leaving 5 bases unmatched. CDR3 amino acids: CASSLGTSGGATETQYF. As DNA, the CDR3 is TGTGCCAGCAGTTTAGGGACTAGCGGGGGGGCTACGGAGACCCAGTACTTC.